This TCR beta chain is from a study of OX40 agonist ivuxolimab in advanced cancers. The table came from immunoSEQ multiplex PCR; TCRdb's copy has only in-frame clones and leaves some out. This sample yields 80,000 to 100,000 clones, of which around 90% are seen a single time; under 0.8% belongs to the top ten. There are 13 residues in the CDR3. Trimming stripped 3 bases from V and 2 bases from J, with 5 bases between. Germline V gene sequence: CDR1 LNHDA, CDR2 SQIVND (reference sequence). The specimen was CD4+ or CD8+ T cells sorted from blood, collected in a trial of the OX40 agonist ivuxolimab. The TCR comes from an adult with an advanced solid tumor such as melanoma, head and neck, liver or kidney cancer. The rearrangement joins TRBV19 to TRBJ1-5, with D unresolved. CDR3 sequence: CASSMEGNQPQHF. In DNA form, the CDR3 reads TGTGCCAGTAGTATGGAGGGCAATCAGCCCCAGCATTTT. Full variable domain (remainder filled in from reference TRBV19 and TRBJ1-5): DGGITQSPKYLFRKEGQNVTLSCEQNLNHDAMYWYRQDPGQGLRLIYYSQIVNDFQKGDIAEGYSVSREKKESFPLTVTSAQKNPTAFYLCASSMEGNQPQHFGDGTRLSIL.